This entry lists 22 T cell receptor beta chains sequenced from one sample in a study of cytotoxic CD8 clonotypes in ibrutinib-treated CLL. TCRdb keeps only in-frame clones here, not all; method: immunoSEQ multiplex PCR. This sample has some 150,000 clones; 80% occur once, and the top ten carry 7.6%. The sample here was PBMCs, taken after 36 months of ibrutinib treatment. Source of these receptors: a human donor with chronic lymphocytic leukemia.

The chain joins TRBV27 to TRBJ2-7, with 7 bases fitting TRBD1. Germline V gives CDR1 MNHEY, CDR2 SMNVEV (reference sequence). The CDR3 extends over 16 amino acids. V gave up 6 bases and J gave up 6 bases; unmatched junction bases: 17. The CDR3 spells CASSPTDILGGLEQYF. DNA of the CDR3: TGTGCCAGCAGCCCTACCGACATTTTAGGGGGCCTCGAGCAGTACTTC.

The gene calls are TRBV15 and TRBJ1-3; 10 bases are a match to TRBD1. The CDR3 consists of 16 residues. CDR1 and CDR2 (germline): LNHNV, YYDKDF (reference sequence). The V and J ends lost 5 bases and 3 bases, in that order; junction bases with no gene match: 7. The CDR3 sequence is CATSPRTGGVGNTIYF. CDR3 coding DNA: TGTGCCACCAGCCCTCGGACAGGGGGAGTTGGAAACACCATATATTTT.

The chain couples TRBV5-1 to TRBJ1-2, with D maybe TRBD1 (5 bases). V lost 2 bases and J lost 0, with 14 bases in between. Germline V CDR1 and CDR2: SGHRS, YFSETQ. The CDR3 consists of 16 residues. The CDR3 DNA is TGCGCCAGCAGCTTAATACCATACAGGTCTAACTATGGCTACACCTTC. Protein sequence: CASSLIPYRSNYGYTF.

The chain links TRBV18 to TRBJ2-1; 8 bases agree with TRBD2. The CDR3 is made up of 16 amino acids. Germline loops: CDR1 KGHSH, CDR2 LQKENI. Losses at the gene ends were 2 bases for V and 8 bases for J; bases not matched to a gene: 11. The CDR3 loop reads CASSPSGGAGGDEQFF. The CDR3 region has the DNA TGTGCCAGCTCACCATCCGGGGGGGCAGGTGGGGATGAGCAGTTCTTC.

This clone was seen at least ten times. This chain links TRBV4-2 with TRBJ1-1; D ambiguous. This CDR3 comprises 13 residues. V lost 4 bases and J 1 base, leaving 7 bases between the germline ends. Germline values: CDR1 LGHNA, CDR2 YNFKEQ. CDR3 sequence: CASSPTENTEAFF. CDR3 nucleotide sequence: TGTGCCAGCAGCCCCACAGAGAACACTGAAGCTTTCTTT.

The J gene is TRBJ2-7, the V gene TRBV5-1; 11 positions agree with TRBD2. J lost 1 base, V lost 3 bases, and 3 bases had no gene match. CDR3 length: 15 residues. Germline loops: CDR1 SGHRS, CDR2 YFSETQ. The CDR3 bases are TGCGCCAGCAGCTCGACTAGCGGGACATCCTACGAGCAGTACTTC. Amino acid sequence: CASSSTSGTSYEQYF.

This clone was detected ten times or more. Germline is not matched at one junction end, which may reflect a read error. In nucleotides, the CDR3 is TGCGCGACGGAGGGGGCGACCTACGAGCAGTACTTC. Translation: CATEGATYEQYF. The V call is TRBV11-2, the J call TRBJ2-7; a weak D match, TRBD1 (7 bases). This CDR3 is built from 12 residues. Germline CDR1 reads SGHAT; CDR2 reads FQNNGV.

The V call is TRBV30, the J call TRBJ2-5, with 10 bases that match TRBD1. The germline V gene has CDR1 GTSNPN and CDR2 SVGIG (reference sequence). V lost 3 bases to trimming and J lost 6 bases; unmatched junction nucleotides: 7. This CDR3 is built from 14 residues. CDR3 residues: CAWRETGGRKTQYF. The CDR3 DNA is TGTGCCTGGAGGGAGACAGGGGGCAGGAAGACCCAGTACTTC.

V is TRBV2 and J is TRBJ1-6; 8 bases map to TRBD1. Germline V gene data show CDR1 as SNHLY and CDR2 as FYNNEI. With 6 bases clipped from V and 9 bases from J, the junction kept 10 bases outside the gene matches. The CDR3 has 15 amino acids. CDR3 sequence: CASSDGTGVASPLHF. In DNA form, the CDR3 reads TGTGCCAGCAGCGATGGGACAGGTGTGGCTTCACCCCTCCACTTT. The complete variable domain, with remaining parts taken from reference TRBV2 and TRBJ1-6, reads EPEVTQTPSHQVTQMGQEVILRCVPISNHLYFYWYRQILGQKVEFLVSFYNNEISEKSEIFDDQFSVERPDGSNFTLKIRSTKLEDSAMYFCASSDGTGVASPLHFGNGTRLTVT.

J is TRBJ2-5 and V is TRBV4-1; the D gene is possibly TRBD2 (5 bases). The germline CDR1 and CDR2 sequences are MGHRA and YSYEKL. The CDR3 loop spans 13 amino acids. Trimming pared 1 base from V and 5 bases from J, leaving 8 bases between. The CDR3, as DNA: TGCGCCAGCAGCCAAGTCAGGAGGGAGACCCAGTACTTC. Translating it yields CASSQVRRETQYF.

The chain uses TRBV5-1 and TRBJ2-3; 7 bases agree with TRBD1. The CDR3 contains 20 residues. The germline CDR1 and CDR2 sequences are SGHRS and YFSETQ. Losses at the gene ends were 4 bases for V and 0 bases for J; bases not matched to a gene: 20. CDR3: CASSLLPTGNLALSTDTQYF. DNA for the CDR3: TGCGCCAGCAGCCTACTACCGACAGGGAATCTGGCGCTGAGCACAGATACGCAGTATTTT.

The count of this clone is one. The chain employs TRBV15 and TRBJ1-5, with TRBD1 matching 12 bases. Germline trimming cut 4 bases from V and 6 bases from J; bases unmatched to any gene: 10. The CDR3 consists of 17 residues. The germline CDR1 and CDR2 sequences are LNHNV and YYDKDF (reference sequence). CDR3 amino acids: CATSTSDGTGGGQPQHF. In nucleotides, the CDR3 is TGTGCCACCAGCACGTCGGACGGGACAGGGGGCGGTCAGCCCCAGCATTTT.

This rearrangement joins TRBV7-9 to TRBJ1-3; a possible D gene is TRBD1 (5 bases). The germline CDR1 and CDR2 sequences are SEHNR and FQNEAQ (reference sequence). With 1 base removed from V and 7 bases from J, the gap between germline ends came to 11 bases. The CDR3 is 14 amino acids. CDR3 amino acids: CASSLDWEGNTIYF. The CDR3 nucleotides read TGTGCCAGCAGCTTAGATTGGGAGGGGAACACCATATATTTT.

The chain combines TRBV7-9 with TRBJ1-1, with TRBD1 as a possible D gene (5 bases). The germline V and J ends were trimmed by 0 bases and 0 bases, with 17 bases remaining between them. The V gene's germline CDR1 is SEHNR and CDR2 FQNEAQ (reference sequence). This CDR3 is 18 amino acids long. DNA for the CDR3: TGTGCCAGCAGCTTAGCCAGTCGGGGGATTAGGATGAACACTGAAGCTTTCTTT. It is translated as CASSLASRGIRMNTEAFF.

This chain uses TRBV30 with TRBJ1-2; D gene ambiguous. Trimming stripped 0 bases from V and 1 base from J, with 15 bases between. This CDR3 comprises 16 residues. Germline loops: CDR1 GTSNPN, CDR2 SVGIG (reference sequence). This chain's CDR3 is CAWSVGGQSFNYGYTF. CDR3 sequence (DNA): TGTGCCTGGAGTGTCGGAGGTCAGTCCTTTAACTATGGCTACACCTTC. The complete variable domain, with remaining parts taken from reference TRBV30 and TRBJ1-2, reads SQTIHQWPATLVQPVGSPLSLECTVEGTSNPNLYWYRQAAGRGLQLLFYSVGIGQISSEVPQNLSASRPQDRQFILSSKKLLLSDSGFYLCAWSVGGQSFNYGYTFGSGTRLTVV.

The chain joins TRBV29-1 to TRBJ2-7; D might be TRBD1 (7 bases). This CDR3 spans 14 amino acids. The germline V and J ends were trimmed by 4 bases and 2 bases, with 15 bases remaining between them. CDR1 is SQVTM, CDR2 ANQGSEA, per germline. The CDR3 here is CSVVRQGGTYEQYF. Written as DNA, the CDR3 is TGCAGCGTTGTTCGGCAGGGGGGCACCTACGAGCAGTACTTC.

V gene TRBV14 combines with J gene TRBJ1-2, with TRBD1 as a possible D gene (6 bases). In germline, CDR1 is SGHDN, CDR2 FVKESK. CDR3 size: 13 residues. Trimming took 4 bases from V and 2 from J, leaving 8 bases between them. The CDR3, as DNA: TGTGCCAGCAGCCTCGACAGGAACTATGGCTACACCTTC. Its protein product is CASSLDRNYGYTF.

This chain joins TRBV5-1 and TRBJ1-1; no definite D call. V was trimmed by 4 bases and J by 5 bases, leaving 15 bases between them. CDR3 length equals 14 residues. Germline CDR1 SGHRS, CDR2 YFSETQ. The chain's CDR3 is CASSQTGVSTEAFF. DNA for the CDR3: TGCGCCAGCAGCCAGACGGGTGTTTCGACTGAAGCTTTCTTT. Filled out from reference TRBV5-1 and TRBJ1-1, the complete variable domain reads KAGVTQTPRYLIKTRGQQVTLSCSPISGHRSVSWYQQTPGQGLQFLFEYFSETQRNKGNFPGRFSGRQFSNSRSEMNVSTLELGDSALYLCASSQTGVSTEAFFGQGTRLTVV.

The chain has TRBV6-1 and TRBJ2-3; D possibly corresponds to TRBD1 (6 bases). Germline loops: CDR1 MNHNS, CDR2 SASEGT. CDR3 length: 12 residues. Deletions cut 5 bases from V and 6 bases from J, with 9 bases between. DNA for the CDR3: TGTGCCAGCAGTCCAACAGGGGATACGCAGTATTTT. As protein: CASSPTGDTQYF.

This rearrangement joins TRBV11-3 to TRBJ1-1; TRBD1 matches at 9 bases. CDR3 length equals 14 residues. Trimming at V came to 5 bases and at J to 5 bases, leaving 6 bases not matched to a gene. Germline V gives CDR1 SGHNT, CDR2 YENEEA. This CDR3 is CASSQQGATTEAFF. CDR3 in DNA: TGTGCCAGCAGCCAACAGGGGGCGACGACTGAAGCTTTCTTT.

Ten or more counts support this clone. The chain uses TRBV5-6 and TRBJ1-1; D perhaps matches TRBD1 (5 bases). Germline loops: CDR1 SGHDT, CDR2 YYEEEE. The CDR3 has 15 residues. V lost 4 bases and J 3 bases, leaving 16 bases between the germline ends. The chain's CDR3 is CASSTRVWGDTEAFF. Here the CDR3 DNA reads TGTGCCAGCAGCACCCGGGTATGGGGGGACACTGAAGCTTTCTTT. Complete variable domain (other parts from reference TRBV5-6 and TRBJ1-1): DAGVTQSPTHLIKTRGQQVTLRCSPKSGHDTVSWYQQALGQGPQFIFQYYEEEERQRGNFPDRFSGHQFPNYSSELNVNALLLGDSALYLCASSTRVWGDTEAFFGQGTRLTVV.

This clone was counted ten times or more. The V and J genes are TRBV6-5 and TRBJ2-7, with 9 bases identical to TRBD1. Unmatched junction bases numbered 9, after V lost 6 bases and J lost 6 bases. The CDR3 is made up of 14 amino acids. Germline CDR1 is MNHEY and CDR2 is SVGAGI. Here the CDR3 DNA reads TGTGCCAGCAGCCACTTGACAGGGGGGGGCGAGCAGTACTTC. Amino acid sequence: CASSHLTGGGEQYF.